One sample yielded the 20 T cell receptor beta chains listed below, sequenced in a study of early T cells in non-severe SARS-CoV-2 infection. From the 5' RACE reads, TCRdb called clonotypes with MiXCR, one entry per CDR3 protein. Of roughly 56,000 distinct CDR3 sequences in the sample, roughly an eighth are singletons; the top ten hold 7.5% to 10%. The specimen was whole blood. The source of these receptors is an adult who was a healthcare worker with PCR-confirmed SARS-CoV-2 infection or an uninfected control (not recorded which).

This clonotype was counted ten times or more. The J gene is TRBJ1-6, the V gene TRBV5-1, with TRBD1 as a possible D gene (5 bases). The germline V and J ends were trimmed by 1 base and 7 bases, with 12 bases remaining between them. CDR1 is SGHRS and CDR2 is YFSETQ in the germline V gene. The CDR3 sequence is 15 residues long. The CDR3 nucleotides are TGCGCCAGCAGCTTGTACGTGACAGCAAATTCACCCCTCCACTTT. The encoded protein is CASSLYVTANSPLHF.

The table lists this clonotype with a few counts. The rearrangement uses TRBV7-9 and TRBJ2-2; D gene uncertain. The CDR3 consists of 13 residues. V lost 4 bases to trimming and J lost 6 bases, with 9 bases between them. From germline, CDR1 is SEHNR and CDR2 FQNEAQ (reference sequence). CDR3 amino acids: CASSSSGAGELFF. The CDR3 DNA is TGTGCCAGCAGCTCATCGGGCGCCGGGGAGCTGTTTTTT.

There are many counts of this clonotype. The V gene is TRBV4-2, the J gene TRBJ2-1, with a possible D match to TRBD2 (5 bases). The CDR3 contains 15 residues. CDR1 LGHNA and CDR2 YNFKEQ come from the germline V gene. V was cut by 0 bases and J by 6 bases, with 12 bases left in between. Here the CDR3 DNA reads TGTGCCAGCAGCCAAGATTACGGGGTCCGCAATGAGCAGTTCTTC. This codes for CASSQDYGVRNEQFF.

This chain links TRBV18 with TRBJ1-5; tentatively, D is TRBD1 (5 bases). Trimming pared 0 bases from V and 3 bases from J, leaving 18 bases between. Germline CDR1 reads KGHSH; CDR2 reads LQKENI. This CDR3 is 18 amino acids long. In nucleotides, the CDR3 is TGTGCCAGCTCACCACCTTTCCGCAGGGTAGAGGACAATCAGCCCCAGCATTTT. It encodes CASSPPFRRVEDNQPQHF.

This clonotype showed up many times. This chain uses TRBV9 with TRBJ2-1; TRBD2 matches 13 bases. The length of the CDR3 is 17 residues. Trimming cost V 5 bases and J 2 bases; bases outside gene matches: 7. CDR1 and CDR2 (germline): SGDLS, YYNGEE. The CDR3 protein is CASSFRTSGSPYNEQFF. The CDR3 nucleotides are TGTGCCAGCAGTTTCCGGACTAGCGGGAGCCCCTACAATGAGCAGTTCTTC.

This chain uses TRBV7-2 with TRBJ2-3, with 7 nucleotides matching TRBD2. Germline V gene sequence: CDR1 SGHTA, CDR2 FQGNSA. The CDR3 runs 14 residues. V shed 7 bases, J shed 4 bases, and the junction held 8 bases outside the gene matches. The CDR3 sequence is CASTRELAADTQYF. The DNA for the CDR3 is TGTGCCAGCACACGAGAGCTAGCGGCAGATACGCAGTATTTT.

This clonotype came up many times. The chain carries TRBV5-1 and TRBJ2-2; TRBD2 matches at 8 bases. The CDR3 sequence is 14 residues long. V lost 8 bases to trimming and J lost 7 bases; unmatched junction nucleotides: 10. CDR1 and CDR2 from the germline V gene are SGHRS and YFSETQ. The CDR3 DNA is TGCGCCAGGGAAGTAGCGGGAATCGTCGGGGAGCTGTTTTTT. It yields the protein CAREVAGIVGELFF.

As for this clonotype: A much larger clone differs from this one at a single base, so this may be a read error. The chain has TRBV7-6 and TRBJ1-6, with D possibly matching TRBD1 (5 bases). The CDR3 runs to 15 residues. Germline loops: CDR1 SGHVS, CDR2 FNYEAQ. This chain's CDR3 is CVSSLGTGGNSPLHF. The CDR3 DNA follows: TGTGTCAGCAGCTTGGGGACTGGAGGGAATTCACCCCTCCACTTT.

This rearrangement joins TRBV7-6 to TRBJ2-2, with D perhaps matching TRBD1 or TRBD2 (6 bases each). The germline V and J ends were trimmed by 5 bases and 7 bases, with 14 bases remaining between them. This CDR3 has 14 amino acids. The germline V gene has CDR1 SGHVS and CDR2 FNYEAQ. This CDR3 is CASSRQEEGGELFF. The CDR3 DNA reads TGTGCCAGCAGCAGACAGGAGGAGGGCGGGGAGCTGTTTTTT.

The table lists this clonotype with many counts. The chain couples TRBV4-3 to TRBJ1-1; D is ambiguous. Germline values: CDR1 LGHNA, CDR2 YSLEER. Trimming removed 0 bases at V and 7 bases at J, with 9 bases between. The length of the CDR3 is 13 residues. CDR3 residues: CASSQEWDVEAFF. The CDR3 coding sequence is TGCGCCAGCAGCCAAGAGTGGGATGTTGAAGCTTTCTTT.

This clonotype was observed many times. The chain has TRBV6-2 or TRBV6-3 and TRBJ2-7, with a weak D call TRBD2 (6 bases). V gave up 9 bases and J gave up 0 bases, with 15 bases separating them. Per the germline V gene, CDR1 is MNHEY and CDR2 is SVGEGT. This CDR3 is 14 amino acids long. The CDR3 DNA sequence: TGTGCCAGTCGGCGACCCGGGAGCTCCTACGAGCAGTACTTC. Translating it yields CASRRPGSSYEQYF.

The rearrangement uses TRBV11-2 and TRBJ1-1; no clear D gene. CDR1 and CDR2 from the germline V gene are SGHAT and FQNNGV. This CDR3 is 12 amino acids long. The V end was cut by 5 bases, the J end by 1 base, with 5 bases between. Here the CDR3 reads CASSVQNTEAFF. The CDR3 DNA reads TGTGCCAGCAGCGTGCAGAACACTGAAGCTTTCTTT.

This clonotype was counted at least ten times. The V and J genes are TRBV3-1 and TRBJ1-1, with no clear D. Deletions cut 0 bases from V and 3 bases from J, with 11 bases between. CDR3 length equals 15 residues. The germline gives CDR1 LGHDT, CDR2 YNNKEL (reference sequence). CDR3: CASSQDPDSYTEAFF. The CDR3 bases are TGTGCCAGCAGCCAAGACCCGGACTCCTACACTGAAGCTTTCTTT.

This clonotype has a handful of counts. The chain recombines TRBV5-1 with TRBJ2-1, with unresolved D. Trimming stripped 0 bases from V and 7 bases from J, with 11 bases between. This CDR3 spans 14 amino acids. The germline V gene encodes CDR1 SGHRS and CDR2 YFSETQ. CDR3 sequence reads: CASSLGVLGNEQFF. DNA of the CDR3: TGCGCCAGCAGCTTGGGGGTTTTGGGAAATGAGCAGTTCTTC. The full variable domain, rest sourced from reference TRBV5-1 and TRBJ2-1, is KAGVTQTPRYLIKTRGQQVTLSCSPISGHRSVSWYQQTPGQGLQFLFEYFSETQRNKGNFPGRFSGRQFSNSRSEMNVSTLELGDSALYLCASSLGVLGNEQFFGPGTRLTVL.

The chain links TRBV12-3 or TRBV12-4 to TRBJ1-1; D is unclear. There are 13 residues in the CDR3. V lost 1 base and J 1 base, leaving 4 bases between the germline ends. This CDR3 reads CASSLGENTEAFF. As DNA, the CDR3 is TGTGCCAGCAGTTTAGGGGAGAACACTGAAGCTTTCTTT.

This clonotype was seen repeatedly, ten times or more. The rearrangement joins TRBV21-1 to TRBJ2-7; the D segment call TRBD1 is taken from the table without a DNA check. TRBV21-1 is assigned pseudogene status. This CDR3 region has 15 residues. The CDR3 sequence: CASSKGRRTVYEQYF. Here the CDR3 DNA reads TGTGCCAGCAGCAAAGGACGGCGGACAGTTTACGAGCAGTACTTC.

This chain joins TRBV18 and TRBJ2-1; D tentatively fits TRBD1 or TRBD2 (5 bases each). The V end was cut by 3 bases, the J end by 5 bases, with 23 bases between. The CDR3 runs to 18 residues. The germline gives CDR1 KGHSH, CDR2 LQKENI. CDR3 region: CASSPLGDPRVYNNEQFF. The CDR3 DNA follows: TGTGCCAGCTCACCCTTGGGGGACCCTAGGGTTTACAACAATGAGCAGTTCTTC. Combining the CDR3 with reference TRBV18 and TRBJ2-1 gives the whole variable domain NAGVMQNPRHLVRRRGQEARLRCSPMKGHSHVYWYRQLPEEGLKFMVYLQKENIIDESGMPKERFSAEFPKEGPSILRIQQVVRGDSAAYFCASSPLGDPRVYNNEQFFGPGTRLTVL.

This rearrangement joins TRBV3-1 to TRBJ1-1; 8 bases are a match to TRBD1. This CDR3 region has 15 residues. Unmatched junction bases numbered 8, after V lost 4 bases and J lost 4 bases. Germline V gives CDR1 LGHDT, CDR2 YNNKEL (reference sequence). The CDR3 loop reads CASSPARGQGTEAFF. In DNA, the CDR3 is TGTGCCAGCAGCCCCGCCAGGGGGCAGGGCACTGAAGCTTTCTTT.

The CDR3 DNA is TGTGCCAGCAGCCCGGGACATACCTACGAGCAGTACTTC. Residues: CASSPGHTYEQYF. The rearrangement links TRBV9 to TRBJ2-7; tentative D call: TRBD1 (6 bases). The CDR3 covers 13 residues. CDR1 SGDLS and CDR2 YYNGEE come from the germline V gene. Deletions cut 4 bases from V and 2 bases from J, with 10 bases between. Using reference TRBV9 and TRBJ2-7 for the parts outside the CDR3, the full variable domain is DSGVTQTPKHLITATGQRVTLRCSPRSGDLSVYWYQQSLDQGLQFLIQYYNGEERAKGNILERFSAQQFPDLHSELNLSSLELGDSALYFCASSPGHTYEQYFGPGTRLTVT.

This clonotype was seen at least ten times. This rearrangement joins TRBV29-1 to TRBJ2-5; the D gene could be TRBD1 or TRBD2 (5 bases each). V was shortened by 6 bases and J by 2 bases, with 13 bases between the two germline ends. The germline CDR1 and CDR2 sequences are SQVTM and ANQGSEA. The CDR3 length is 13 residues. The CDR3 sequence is CSVAGTAQETQYF. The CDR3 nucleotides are TGCAGCGTCGCCGGGACGGCACAAGAGACCCAGTACTTC.